The TCR beta chain under discussion was sequenced for a study of blood T cell repertoires in COVID-19 (dated by TCRdb to the early 2020s). Concerning the study at large: Samples covering the acute and convalescent phases of COVID-19 were provided by collaborators in the United States, Italy and Spain. The material from the prospective study consisted of cDNA or gDNA derived from T cells, B-cell-depleted T cells, or PBMCs. Deeply sampled blood TCRbeta repertoires from subjects exposed to, actively infected with, or recovered from COVID-19 were included in the dataset. The repertoires were released in a freely available public database intended as a resource for research on the immune response to SARS-CoV-2. Samples came from the ongoing ImmuneRACE study (first 160 participants) plus 1,254 subjects from 6 global collaborators. The sample metadata nearly always contained a de-identified subject ID, COVID-19 status, age in years and sex. HLA class I and class II types, where available, came from metadata supplied by the sample provider rather than from assay-based typing.

On this clone: Its specific antigen is unknown. Base qualities are not provided; no much larger clone lies one nucleotide away.

V is reduced by 6 bases and J by 14 bases, leaving a spacing of 20 bases between them. The CDR3 has 13 amino acids, counting the end cysteine and phenylalanine. CDR3 DNA is the only sequence kept; it has 39 bases, read in frame from the first base. TCRbeta CDR3 regions were amplified from genomic DNA by means of the immunoSEQ Assay, a bias-controlled multiplex PCR. Processing in the source paper ran as follows. The number of nucleated cells in each sample was estimated from the amplification of reference gene primers within the assay. To quantify the absolute abundance of each unique TCRbeta CDR3 rearrangement, sequence reads were collapsed and filtered. For each sample, productive Simpson clonality was calculated as the square root of Simpson's diversity index across productive rearrangements. As stored in TCRdb, this immuneACCESS dataset retains in-frame rearrangements with V and J assigned. A fraction of the clones does not appear; measured against another copy, unresolved V genes explain less than half of the discrepancy, and the remainder lacks a known reason. For V, J and clone size, that table is used; D and trimming come from the DNA. The sample profile shows 100,000 or so clones; 65% to 90% of them were found once. The ten top clones hold 37% of the sample.

Broad study findings and their caveats: How much clinical and demographic metadata was included differed by source and by participant, and the metadata was provided uncurated.

Whole blood was collected in K2EDTA tubes by collaborating institutions according to the institutions' own protocols. For TCRbeta analysis, collaborators shipped samples as frozen whole blood, isolated PBMCs, or DNA extracted from either of those sample types. The V and J genes are TRBV12-3 or TRBV12-4 and TRBJ2-1; confidence is insufficient to name the D gene. The sample consisted of peripheral blood. The clonotype comes from a man of 80 years or more with acute or convalescent COVID-19. The nucleotide sequence is given as TGTGCCAGCAGGGATCAGAGGTTCGGTCAAGAGTTCTTC. It translates to CASRDQRFGQEFF.